The clone carrying this T cell receptor (beta chain) appeared once. Its antigen is not identified. Expansion of antigen-specific CD4+ T cells with viral peptide pools was carried out by the ViraFEST assay before sequencing. Cells that had been cultured for less than eleven days were the source of isolated CD4+ T cells. Previously uninfected by SARS-CoV-2, the vaccine recipients also showed negative nucleocapsid antibodies. Only in-frame clones appear in the TCRdb table, and some are missing; sequencing was by immunoSEQ multiplex PCR. The sample lists about 22,000 clones, 73% occurring once. The germline CDR1 and CDR2 sequences are LNHNV and YYDKDF (reference sequence). The CDR3 has 15 residues. V lost 5 bases and J 6 bases, leaving 16 bases between the germline ends. The sample belongs to a study of vaccination effects on CD4 cells after COVID-19.

Sequenced here: CD4+ T cells from PBMCs cultured with HCoV-229E spike peptides, sampled before COVID-19 vaccination. The rearrangement links TRBV15 to TRBJ1-4, with a tentative D call TRBD1 (6 bases). The TCR comes from a human donor who received a COVID-19 vaccine. The CDR3, as DNA: TGTGCCACCAGCGCACACAGGGAGCCCTATGAAAAACTGTTTTTT. Amino acids: CATSAHREPYEKLFF.